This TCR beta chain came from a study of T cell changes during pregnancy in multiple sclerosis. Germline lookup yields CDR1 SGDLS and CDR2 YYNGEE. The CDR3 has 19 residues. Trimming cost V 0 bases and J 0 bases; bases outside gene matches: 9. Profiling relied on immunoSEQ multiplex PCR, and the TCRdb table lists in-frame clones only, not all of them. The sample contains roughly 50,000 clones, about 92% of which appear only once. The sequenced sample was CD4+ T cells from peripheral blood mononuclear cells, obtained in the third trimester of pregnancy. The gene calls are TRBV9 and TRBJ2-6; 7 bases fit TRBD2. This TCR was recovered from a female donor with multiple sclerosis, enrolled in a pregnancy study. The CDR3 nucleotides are TGTGCCAGCAGCGTAGACTCGGGGGGTCCTGGCTCTGGGGCCAACGTCCTGACTTTC. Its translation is CASSVDSGGPGSGANVLTF.